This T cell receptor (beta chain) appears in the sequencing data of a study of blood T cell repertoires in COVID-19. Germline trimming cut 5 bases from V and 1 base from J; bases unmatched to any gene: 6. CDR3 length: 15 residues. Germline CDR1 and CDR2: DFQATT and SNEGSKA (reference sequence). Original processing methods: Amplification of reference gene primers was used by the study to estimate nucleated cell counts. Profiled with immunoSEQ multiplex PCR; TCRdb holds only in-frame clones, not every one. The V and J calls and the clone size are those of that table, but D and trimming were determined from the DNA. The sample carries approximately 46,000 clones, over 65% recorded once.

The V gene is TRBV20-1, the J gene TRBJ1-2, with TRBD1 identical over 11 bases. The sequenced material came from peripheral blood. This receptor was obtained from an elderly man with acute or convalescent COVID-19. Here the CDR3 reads CSAGGQGAGNYGYTF. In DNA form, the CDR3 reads TGCAGTGCTGGTGGACAGGGGGCGGGTAACTATGGCTACACCTTC.